This T cell receptor beta chain is from a study of cytomegalovirus exposure and HLA in healthy donors. Looking at the study overall: The 120 validation repertoires matched the roughly 670 first-cohort repertoires in platform, a later analysis reported. Points from the study as a whole: The tendency of first-cohort TCR clusters to co-occur in the 130 or so validation repertoires was identified by a subsequent analysis. Among the CMV-associated chains, a few were confirmed in vitro as specific for CMV antigens.

Here immunoSEQ multiplex PCR was the method, and the copy in TCRdb shows in-frame clones only, minus some. The sample contains 90,000 to 150,000 clones, about 85% of which appear only once. On this clone: The antigen is undetermined.

Germline V gene lookup returns CDR1 MNHEY and CDR2 SMNVEV (reference sequence). The trim removed 4 bases at V and 3 bases at J, leaving 9 bases unmatched. The CDR3 has 16 amino acids. The sequenced material came from PBMCs. The origin of this receptor is a woman aged 25 to 39 in good health and CMV-seronegative. V usage is TRBV27 and J usage is TRBJ2-1; 7 nucleotides agree with TRBD2. The chain's CDR3 is CASSSQGGVNYNEQFF. CDR3 sequence (DNA): TGTGCCAGCAGTTCCCAGGGAGGGGTCAACTACAATGAGCAGTTCTTC.